A selection of T cell receptor beta chains follows, all from one sample in a study of blood T cell repertoires in COVID-19. Profiled with immunoSEQ multiplex PCR; TCRdb holds only in-frame clones, not every one. The top ten clones hold more than 6% of a sample with around 150,000 clones, approximately 86% of them seen once. Sequencing input: peripheral blood. The source of these receptors is a woman in her 40s with COVID-19, enrolled during active disease. The CDR3 runs from the conserved cysteine through the conserved F or W.

j_call | v_call | cdr3_aa
TRBJ1-5 | TRBV6-5 | CASSQTGGQPQHF
TRBJ1-1 | TRBV2 | CASRSDPDGGTEAFF
TRBJ2-5 | TRBV5-6 | CASSFGGQQETQYF
TRBJ2-2 | TRBV6-5 | CASSLGLATGELFF
TRBJ1-3 | TRBV27 | CASSLADRGQRLYF
TRBJ1-1 | TRBV6-1 | CASSEQAGGEWGTEAFF
TRBJ2-2 | TRBV24-1 | CATSDPLRDRNTGELFF
TRBJ2-2 | TRBV5-1 | CASSWTSGRGRELFF
TRBJ2-7 | TRBV27 | CASRPLGGAYEQYF
TRBJ2-3 | TRBV24-1 | CATSETGHRDTQYF
TRBJ2-2 | TRBV6-6 | CASSSTGPPIGELFF
TRBJ1-2 | TRBV7-9 | CASSFQGPYGYTF
TRBJ1-4 | TRBV30 | CAWAGANEKLFF
TRBJ2-5 | TRBV9 | CASSASGSLLETQYF
TRBJ1-2 | TRBV5-4 | CASSYSTGDGYTF
TRBJ2-2 | TRBV5-1 | CASSTDRVGELFF
TRBJ2-4 | TRBV10-1 | CASRLNKQGLAKNIQYF
TRBJ1-6 | TRBV7-8 | CASSFGNSPLHF
TRBJ2-1 | TRBV7-9 | CASSLGTGPYNEQFF
TRBJ2-7 | TRBV28 | CASSSPTGKMNSEQYF
TRBJ2-5 | TRBV2 | CAFGMGFPQETQYF
TRBJ1-2 | TRBV6-6 | CASSYETPTNYGYTF
TRBJ2-5 | TRBV6-2/TRBV6-3 | CASSSGTSGIQETQYF
TRBJ2-4 | TRBV25-1 | CASSQGGKNIQYF
TRBJ1-1 | TRBV2 | CASRRVGAEAFF
TRBJ2-1 | TRBV5-6 | CASSSRLAGTPDEQFF
TRBJ2-3 | TRBV28 | CATQSWGAGGDTQYF
TRBJ1-2 | TRBV7-9 | CASSLVGSSTSGYTF
TRBJ2-7 | TRBV7-9 | CASSLDRAYEQYF
TRBJ2-1 | TRBV24-1 | CATSAPTSGSGNEQFF
TRBJ2-3 | TRBV13 | CASSPNLAVTDTQYF
TRBJ1-2 | TRBV7-6 | CASSRGETGGYTF
TRBJ2-2 | TRBV24-1 | CATSDTRQGWTGELFF
TRBJ2-7 | TRBV10-3 | CAISLQGMSEQYF
TRBJ2-7 | TRBV7-2 | CASSPLRNSYEQYF
TRBJ2-5 | TRBV18 | CASSPGQAETQYF
TRBJ2-3 | TRBV6-4 | CASSGGSGSTDTQYF
TRBJ1-2 | TRBV12-3/TRBV12-4 | CASSTTGGSGYTF
TRBJ2-1 | TRBV5-4 | CASRRQGVYNEQFF
TRBJ1-3 | TRBV6-5 | CASRSGTGSGNTIYF
TRBJ1-1 | TRBV7-2 | CASSLVATGRLRNTEAFF
TRBJ2-7 | TRBV5-6 | CASSPTQGNKYF
TRBJ2-3 | TRBV4-1 | CASSQEATGSSSRAQYF
TRBJ2-2 | TRBV9 | CASSPRTSGGTTNTGELFF
TRBJ2-2 | TRBV7-9 | CASSSRERANTGELFF
TRBJ2-6 | TRBV12-2 | CASRLRATSSPGHSGANVLTF
TRBJ2-1 | TRBV2 | CASSALAGALNEQFF
TRBJ2-7 | TRBV27 | CASSWTSAYEQYF
TRBJ2-7 | TRBV5-4 | CASSSGTTYEQYF
TRBJ2-3 | TRBV29-1 | CSVGRSSTDTQYF
TRBJ2-2 | TRBV7-8 | CASSLEGLAGELFF
TRBJ2-1 | TRBV18 | CASSRGQLMADEQFF
TRBJ2-1 | TRBV4-1 | CASSQRAPGLAGAQYNEQFF
TRBJ1-2 | TRBV28 | CASSSSRGDGYTF